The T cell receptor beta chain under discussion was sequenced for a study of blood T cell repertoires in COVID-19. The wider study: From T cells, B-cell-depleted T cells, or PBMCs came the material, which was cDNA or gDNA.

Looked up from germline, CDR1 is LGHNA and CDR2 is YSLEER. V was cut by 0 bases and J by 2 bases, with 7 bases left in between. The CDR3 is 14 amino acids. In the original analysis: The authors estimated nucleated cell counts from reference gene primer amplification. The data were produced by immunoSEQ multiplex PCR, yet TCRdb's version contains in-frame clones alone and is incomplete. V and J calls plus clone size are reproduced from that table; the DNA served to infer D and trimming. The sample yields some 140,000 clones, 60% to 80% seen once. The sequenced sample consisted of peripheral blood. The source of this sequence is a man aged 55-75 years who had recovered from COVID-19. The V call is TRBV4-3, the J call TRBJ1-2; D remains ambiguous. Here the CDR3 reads CASSQDRRNYGYTF. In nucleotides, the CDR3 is TGCGCCAGCAGCCAAGATAGGCGGAACTATGGCTACACCTTC.